This TCR beta chain was documented in a study of blood T cell repertoires in COVID-19. Study background: Researchers got acute and convalescent COVID-19 samples from the United States, Italy and Spain. From T cells, B-cell-depleted T cells, or PBMCs came the material, which was cDNA or gDNA.

Original handling: Scientists estimated how many nucleated cells there were by amplifying reference gene primers. Sequenced by immunoSEQ multiplex PCR; TCRdb stores in-frame clones only, minus some. The V and J calls and clone size come from that table; D and trimming were worked out from the DNA. The top ten clones hold approximately 13% of a sample with 200,000 to 250,000 clones, roughly 82% of them seen once. V was trimmed by 4 bases and J by 0 bases, leaving 12 bases between them. CDR1 KGHSY and CDR2 FQNENV come from the germline V gene. This CDR3 spans 15 amino acids. The sequenced sample was peripheral blood. This sequence was found in a man older than 75 with acute or convalescent COVID-19. V and J are TRBV16 and TRBJ1-1; D call uncertain. CDR3 bases: TGTGCCAGCAGCCCCACGGCGGTTATGAACACTGAAGCTTTCTTT. This gives the protein CASSPTAVMNTEAFF.